The next 15 T cell receptor beta chains were all read from a single sample in a study of T cells in Graves' hyperthyroidism and ophthalmopathy. The investigators amplified TCR beta CDR3 regions from RNA transcripts. TCR CDR3 underwent first-round RT-PCR with the HTBI primer set. One entry per CDR3 protein, called by TCRdb with MiXCR from the multiplex PCR reads. The sample contains around 690,000 distinct CDR3 sequences, around 16% of which appear only once. The sample consisted of blood. Receptor source: a man aged 45-60 years with Graves' hyperthyroidism.

This clonotype was counted at least ten times. This chain connects TRBV28 to TRBJ1-1; D gene ambiguous. CDR1 is MDHEN, CDR2 SYDVKM, per germline. V lost 1 base, J lost 1 base, and 10 bases lay in between. This CDR3 is built from 15 residues. Here the CDR3 reads CASSLSPSANTEAFF. CDR3 sequence (DNA): TGTGCCAGCAGTTTATCGCCGTCAGCGAACACTGAAGCTTTCTTT.

A remark on this clonotype: A read error may be the cause here, since a much bigger clone is one base away. This chain links TRBV10-3 with TRBJ1-6, with TRBD1 identical over 8 bases. V shed 2 bases and J 7 bases; nucleotides not matched to a gene: 1. CDR1 and CDR2 from the germline V gene are ENHRY and SYGVKD. CDR3 length: 14 residues. The CDR3 nucleotides are TGTGCCATCAGTGAGGGGGACAGGAATTCACCCCTCCACTTT. Its protein product is CAISEGDRNSPLHF.

V and J are TRBV28 and TRBJ1-1; TRBD1 might be the D (6 bases). The CDR3 spans 14 residues. V lost 6 bases, J lost 4 bases, and 15 bases lay in between. Germline V CDR1 and CDR2: MDHEN, SYDVKM. The DNA of the CDR3 is TGTGCCAGCAGGCTAGGGGGGGGACTCACTGAAGCTTTCTTT. It codes for CASRLGGGLTEAFF. Looking up the rest from reference TRBV28 and TRBJ1-1 gives the full variable domain: DVKVTQSSRYLVKRTGEKVFLECVQDMDHENMFWYRQDPGLGLRLIYFSYDVKMKEKGDIPEGYSVSREKKERFSLILESASTNQTSMYLCASRLGGGLTEAFFGQGTRLTVV.

This chain joins TRBV10-3 and TRBJ2-2, with D possibly called TRBD1 or TRBD2 (5 bases each). CDR3 size: 15 residues. V lost 0 bases to trimming and J lost 4 bases, with 9 bases between them. Germline loops: CDR1 ENHRY, CDR2 SYGVKD. CDR3 protein: CAISESGGPTGELFF. The DNA of the CDR3 is TGTGCCATCAGTGAGTCTGGGGGTCCCACCGGGGAGCTGTTTTTT.

The CDR3 loop is CASSRQVLPLKQYF. CDR3 nucleotides: TGTGCCAGCAGCCGTCAGGTCCTTCCCCTCAAGCAGTACTTC. This rearrangement joins TRBV3-1 to TRBJ2-7; D uncertain. The length of the CDR3 is 14 residues. CDR1 is LGHDT, CDR2 YNNKEL, per germline (reference sequence). Trimming shortened V by 4 bases and J by 8 bases, and 18 bases separated the two germline ends.

About this clonotype itself: Because it lacks the conserved phenylalanine or tryptophan at the end, this CDR3 is likely a read error. This chain joins TRBV5-1 and TRBJ2-7, with D perhaps TRBD1 or TRBD2 (5 bases each). This CDR3 has 14 residues. In germline, CDR1 is SGHRS, CDR2 YFSETQ. Trimming stripped 2 bases from V and 2 bases from J, with 11 bases between. DNA for the CDR3: TGCGCCAGCAGCTTAGAGGGGATACCCTACGAGCAGTACCTC. Its translation: CASSLEGIPYEQYL.

Turning to this clonotype: A much larger clone sits a single nucleotide away, making a read error possible. The chain joins TRBV18 to TRBJ1-2; TRBD1 might be the D (5 bases). The CDR3 is 15 residues long. The germline V gene has CDR1 KGHSH and CDR2 LQKENI. The CDR3 DNA is TGTGCCAGCTCACCACCGTCCAGGGCTAACTATGGCTGCACCTTC. Its protein product is CASSPPSRANYGCTF.

CDR3 region: CASSHRERRTDTQYF. CDR3 nucleotides: TGTGCCAGCAGCCATCGGGAGCGGCGCACAGATACGCAGTATTTT. The J gene is TRBJ2-3, the V gene TRBV7-2; D is perhaps TRBD2 (6 bases). Germline CDR1 and CDR2: SGHTA and FQGNSA. V was cut by 5 bases and J by 1 base, with 13 bases left in between. This CDR3 spans 15 amino acids.

A remark on this clonotype: Just one base apart from a much larger clone, this may be a read error. The rearrangement joins TRBV6-1 to TRBJ2-2, with TRBD2 matching over 10 bases. The V and J ends lost 3 bases and 4 bases, in that order; junction bases with no gene match: 2. CDR1 is MNHNS and CDR2 is SASEGT in the germline V gene. This CDR3 is built from 15 residues. Here the CDR3 DNA reads TGTGCCAGCAGTGATCTAGCGGGAGCCACCGGGGAGCTGTTTTTT. It specifies CASSDLAGATGELFF.

This clonotype appeared many times. The gene calls are TRBV3-1 and TRBJ2-5; D remains ambiguous. Germline V gene data show CDR1 as LGHDT and CDR2 as YNNKEL (reference sequence). V was clipped by 0 bases and J by 7 bases, with 6 bases between them. The CDR3 length is 12 residues. Here the CDR3 reads CASSQDTGTQYF. The DNA for the CDR3 is TGTGCCAGCAGCCAAGATACGGGGACCCAGTACTTC.

Only a few counts were recorded for this clonotype. The gene calls are TRBV5-5 and TRBJ1-1, with 12 bases aligning to TRBD1. The junction had 9 bases not matched to a gene; V was cut back by 5 bases and J by 10 bases. This CDR3 is 14 amino acids long. Germline V gene lookup returns CDR1 SGHKS and CDR2 YYEKEE (reference sequence). The chain's CDR3 is CASRDPGQGAGAFF. The CDR3 coding sequence is TGTGCCAGCAGAGACCCGGGACAGGGGGCTGGAGCTTTCTTT.

The sample holds many counts of this clonotype. V usage is TRBV7-3 and J usage is TRBJ1-6; D might be TRBD1 (5 bases). The CDR3 has 15 amino acids. CDR1 and CDR2 (germline): SGHTA, FQGTGA. Trimming stripped 0 bases from V and 9 bases from J, with 12 bases between. The CDR3 DNA reads TGTGCCAGCAGCTTAACGGCGACAGAGGGTTCACCCCTCCACTTT. As protein: CASSLTATEGSPLHF.

This clonotype appeared many times. The rearrangement joins TRBV11-3 to TRBJ2-2; D perhaps matches TRBD1 (6 bases). The CDR3 spans 14 residues. V was clipped by 3 bases and J by 4 bases, with 9 bases between them. CDR1 is SGHNT and CDR2 is YENEEA in the germline V gene. The CDR3 reads CASSFDRSTGELFF. The CDR3 DNA follows: TGTGCCAGCAGCTTTGACAGGTCCACCGGGGAGCTGTTTTTT.

V usage is TRBV3-1 and J usage is TRBJ2-7; 12 bases are shared with TRBD2. Losses at the gene ends were 3 bases for V and 3 bases for J; bases not matched to a gene: 9. The CDR3 totals 17 residues. The germline gives CDR1 LGHDT, CDR2 YNNKEL (reference sequence). CDR3 sequence: CASSQHRTSGRNYEQYF. CDR3 DNA sequence: TGTGCCAGCAGCCAGCACCGTACTAGCGGGAGGAACTACGAGCAGTACTTC.

This clonotype was detected many times. The chain employs TRBV12-3 or TRBV12-4 and TRBJ2-1; a weak D match, TRBD1 (5 bases). V lost 3 bases, J lost 5 bases, and 8 bases lay in between. The CDR3 length is 13 residues. CDR3 protein: CASSFRGNNEQFF. The CDR3 DNA follows: TGTGCCAGCAGTTTTAGGGGAAACAATGAGCAGTTCTTC.